This T cell receptor (beta chain) was obtained from a study of blood T cell repertoires in COVID-19. Study-wide background: There were acute and convalescent COVID-19 samples, and they came from the United States, Italy and Spain.

The CDR3 loop spans 17 amino acids. CDR1 is SGDLS, CDR2 YYNGEE, per germline. V lost 4 bases, J lost 0 bases, and 14 bases lay in between. Clones were sequenced by immunoSEQ multiplex PCR, and TCRdb holds only the in-frame ones, with some missing. The sample lists over 200,000 clones; roughly 80% were seen once. Only a few counts were recorded for this clone. Sequencing was done on a sample of peripheral blood. This clonotype was obtained from a human donor in a cohort sampled during active COVID-19. The chain has TRBV9 and TRBJ1-6, with D hard to call. The CDR3 DNA reads TGTGCCAGCAGCCCCAGCGGCTCGAGCTCCTATAATTCACCCCTCCACTTT. This translates into CASSPSGSSSYNSPLHF. Full variable domain (missing parts from reference TRBV9 and TRBJ1-6): DSGVTQTPKHLITATGQRVTLRCSPRSGDLSVYWYQQSLDQGLQFLIQYYNGEERAKGNILERFSAQQFPDLHSELNLSSLELGDSALYFCASSPSGSSSYNSPLHFGNGTRLTVT.